This T cell receptor (beta chain) was captured by sequencing in a study of blood T cells in healthy people across ages. Study results and caveats: Unknown donor CMV status possibly confounded expanded clonotype changes.

Individuals who donated were healthy Caucasians from Russia aged roughly 6 to 95. Every donor gave approximately 10 milliliters of peripheral blood. CDR3 length equals 11 residues. Germline V lookup: CDR1 LGHDT, CDR2 YNNKEL (reference sequence). Trimming removed 5 bases at V and 6 bases at J, with 7 bases between. Next came a second PCR, run for about 7 to 12 cycles, which used a sample-barcoded 5' primer along with a J-beta primer mix. TCRdb reanalysed the 5' RACE reads using MiXCR and keeps one entry per CDR3 protein. This sample has 650,000 or so distinct CDR3 sequences, with roughly half found just once. On this clonotype itself: Its antigen is not known.

The sample comprised blood. The chain couples TRBV3-1 to TRBJ2-5; D gene ambiguous. The sequence was collected from a woman of 80 years or more in good health. The CDR3 loop is CASSETQTQYF. The CDR3 nucleotides are TGTGCCAGCAGCGAAACGCAGACCCAGTACTTC.